One sample yielded the 20 T cell receptor beta chains listed below, sequenced in a study of tumor-infiltrating lymphocytes in primary liver carcinoma (dated by TCRdb to 2016 to 2017). TCRdb names Illumina HiSeq 2500 as the instrument used. A constant-region primer and ProtoScript II reverse transcriptase were used to reverse-transcribe TCRbeta-specific cDNA from roughly 480 ng total RNA. TCRbeta libraries were built with three nested multiplex PCR rounds, a slightly modified ARM-PCR procedure. Each of the first two PCR rounds ran for about 10 cycles and used multiplex TRBV1-TRBV30 forward primers together with a Cbeta reverse primer. Starting from the raw public reads, TCRdb applied fastp trimming at Q25, assembled clones with MiXCR and retained in-frame beta chains. Merged by CDR3 protein, the rows form single entries marked with the most common genes and DNA. Here the sample has about 200,000 distinct CDR3 sequences; about two thirds occur a single time. Approximately 6.5% of the sample is held by the ten biggest clonotypes.

Blood RNA was extracted from unsorted whole blood using TRIzol reagent, and germline DNA was obtained with the DNeasy Blood & Tissue kit. The sequencing sample was made of peripheral blood. All receptors come from a woman aged 55-69 years with primary liver carcinoma and hepatitis B virus infection.

The chain is built from TRBV30 and TRBJ1-1, with D possibly being TRBD1 (5 bases). Trimming shortened V by 0 bases and J by 7 bases, and 15 bases separated the two germline ends. Germline CDR1 reads GTSNPN; CDR2 reads SVGIG (reference sequence). The CDR3 runs to 14 residues. The DNA of the CDR3 is TGTGCCTGGAGTGTGGGCAGGGATTATGATGAAGCTTTCTTT. This codes for CAWSVGRDYDEAFF.

As to this clonotype: A much larger clone lies a single base off, so this may be a read error. This chain links TRBV4-1 with TRBJ2-1, with D perhaps TRBD1 or TRBD2 (5 bases each). The CDR3 has 14 amino acids. Germline values: CDR1 MGHRA, CDR2 YSYEKL. For the CDR3, the DNA is TGCGCCAGCAGCCAGAGGGGTTCGGGGTATGAGCAGTCCTTC. As protein: CASSQRGSGYEQSF.

A word on this clonotype: A junction end diverges from the germline sequence, so it may reflect a read error. The chain uses TRBV11-2 and TRBJ2-7; unclear D gene. CDR3 length: 11 residues. CDR1 and CDR2 (germline): SGHAT, FQNNGV. CDR3 in amino acids: CASSLAGQHYF. In nucleotides, the CDR3 is TGCGCCAGCAGCTTAGCAGGCCAGCACTACTTC.

The rearrangement joins TRBV6-1 to TRBJ1-1, with TRBD1 matching over 9 bases. After removal of 0 bases from V and 6 bases from J, the junction contained 11 bases not matched to a gene. The germline CDR1 and CDR2 sequences are MNHNS and SASEGT. This CDR3 is 17 amino acids long. CDR3 protein: CASSEAWDRDGNPEAFF. The CDR3 DNA reads TGTGCCAGCAGTGAAGCCTGGGACAGGGATGGGAATCCTGAAGCTTTCTTT.

This clonotype was found many times. The V gene is TRBV6-1, the J gene TRBJ1-1, with 10 bases fitting TRBD1. The trim removed 7 bases at V and 7 bases at J, leaving 6 bases unmatched. This CDR3 is built from 13 residues. Per germline, CDR1 MNHNS and CDR2 SASEGT. The CDR3 here is CASKDRGFGEAFF. The CDR3 nucleotides read TGTGCCAGCAAGGACAGGGGGTTTGGTGAAGCTTTCTTT.

The chain joins TRBV30 to TRBJ2-7, with D unclear. The CDR3 runs 13 residues. Germline V lookup: CDR1 GTSNPN, CDR2 SVGIG (reference sequence). Trimming removed 0 bases at V and 7 bases at J, with 13 bases between. The CDR3 coding sequence is TGTGCCTGGAGTGTCGGCTGGGTGGGGGAGCAGTACTTC. This encodes CAWSVGWVGEQYF.

The chain has TRBV5-6 and TRBJ2-3; D is possibly TRBD2 (5 bases). Germline V gives CDR1 SGHDT, CDR2 YYEEEE. The CDR3 consists of 17 residues. The germline V and J ends were trimmed by 4 bases and 0 bases, with 18 bases remaining between them. The CDR3 region is CASSLLTNGVSTDTQYF. In DNA form, the CDR3 reads TGTGCCAGCAGCCTGTTGACTAACGGGGTGAGCACAGATACGCAGTATTTT.

In this sample, this clonotype turned up a few times. An end of the junction does not agree with germline; a read error may underlie this. The chain carries TRBV6-1 and TRBJ2-1; 9 bases map to TRBD2. The CDR3 has 15 residues. In germline, CDR1 is MNHNS, CDR2 SASEGT. CDR3 in DNA: TGTGCCAGCAAGATAGCGGGAGCCGGTTACAATGAGCAGTCCTTC. As protein: CASKIAGAGYNEQSF.

This clonotype has just a few counts. The chain uses TRBV5-4 and TRBJ2-2; 14 bases line up with TRBD2. The CDR3 sequence is 18 residues long. V shed 3 bases, J shed 1 base, and the junction held 5 bases outside the gene matches. Germline CDR1 and CDR2: SGHNT and YYREEE (reference sequence). CDR3 residues: CASSSGLAGDRNTGELFF. CDR3 coding DNA: TGTGCCAGCAGCTCGGGACTAGCGGGGGATCGGAACACCGGGGAGCTGTTTTTT.

This chain links TRBV6-1 with TRBJ2-7, with no clear D. Trimming pared 1 base from V and 6 bases from J, leaving 10 bases between. Germline values: CDR1 MNHNS, CDR2 SASEGT. This CDR3 has 13 amino acids. The CDR3 loop reads CASSEVGLGEQYF. CDR3 nucleotides: TGTGCCAGCAGTGAAGTTGGGCTCGGCGAGCAGTACTTC.

At least ten counts were recorded for this clonotype. The gene calls are TRBV6-5 and TRBJ1-1, with 7 bases aligning to TRBD1. V was pared by 4 bases and J by 6 bases, with 11 bases of the junction left unmatched. CDR3 length: 15 residues. Germline values: CDR1 MNHEY, CDR2 SVGAGI. CDR3 loop: CASSSRDRVSAEAFF. CDR3 bases: TGTGCCAGCAGTTCCCGAGACAGGGTATCCGCTGAAGCTTTCTTT.

The chain couples TRBV5-1 to TRBJ1-5, with no clear D. V was cut by 0 bases and J by 1 base, with 8 bases left in between. Per germline, CDR1 SGHRS and CDR2 YFSETQ. This CDR3 has 15 amino acids. DNA of the CDR3: TGCGCCAGCAGCTTGGTATCGGGAAGCAATCAGCCCCAGCATTTT. As protein: CASSLVSGSNQPQHF.

This clonotype was seen a few times. V usage is TRBV5-1 and J usage is TRBJ2-2; D is possibly TRBD1 (6 bases). Trimming removed 7 bases at V and 2 bases at J, with 12 bases between. CDR1 is SGHRS and CDR2 is YFSETQ in the germline V gene. This CDR3 region has 14 residues. CDR3 sequence reads: CASGRGTNTGELFF. CDR3 DNA sequence: TGCGCCAGCGGAAGGGGGACAAACACCGGGGAGCTGTTTTTT.

The V call is TRBV12-3 or TRBV12-4, the J call TRBJ2-7; 7 bases fit TRBD2. After removal of 7 bases from V and 1 base from J, the junction contained 10 bases not matched to a gene. This CDR3 is built from 15 residues. The DNA for the CDR3 is TGTGCCAGCATTCCGGGACTAACGGGATCCTACGAGCAGTACTTC. Its translation is CASIPGLTGSYEQYF.

On this clonotype itself: The junction does not match germline at one end; this may be a read error. CDR3 DNA sequence: TGTGACAGCAGCGCTAGCTCCTACAGTGAGCAGTTCTTC. Translated, it gives CDSSASSYSEQFF. The rearrangement links TRBV11-3 to TRBJ2-1, with a tentative D call TRBD2 (5 bases). CDR3 length: 13 residues. Germline V gene data show CDR1 as SGHNT and CDR2 as YENEEA.

The rearrangement uses TRBV12-3 or TRBV12-4 and TRBJ2-1; 7 nucleotides agree with TRBD2. J lost 8 bases, V lost 11 bases, and 12 bases had no gene match. This CDR3 region has 13 residues. CDR3 amino acids: CAGTKRGVDEQFF. The CDR3 nucleotides are TGTGCCGGCACAAAACGGGGGGTGGATGAGCAGTTCTTC.

This clonotype is a singleton in its sample. At one end, the junction sequence differs from germline, possibly due to a read error. J is TRBJ2-3 and V is TRBV28; 7 nucleotides agree with TRBD2. The CDR3 runs to 15 residues. Germline CDR1 reads MDHEN; CDR2 reads SYDVKM. CDR3 region: CASKGWGGATDTKYF. For the CDR3, the DNA is TGTGCCAGCAAGGGTTGGGGAGGGGCCACAGATACGAAGTATTTT.

On this clonotype: A single base separates this from a much larger clone, so it may be a read error. The V and J genes are TRBV4-2 and TRBJ2-1; 8 bases are shared with TRBD2. Per the germline V gene, CDR1 is LGHNA and CDR2 is YNFKEQ. Trimming took 4 bases from V and 6 from J; bases not matched to a gene: 8. This CDR3 has 15 residues. The CDR3 sequence is CASSRERGGVNEQFF. CDR3 in DNA: TGTGCCAGCAGCCGAGAACGGGGGGGGGTCAATGAGCAGTTCTTC.

This clonotype was recorded a few times. The chain is built from TRBV28 and TRBJ2-3; 9 bases line up with TRBD2. CDR1 is MDHEN and CDR2 is SYDVKM in the germline V gene. This CDR3 spans 17 amino acids. V lost 1 base and J lost 4; bases outside the gene matches: 9. The CDR3 spells CASSLSAGGPTADTQYF. The CDR3 DNA sequence: TGTGCCAGCAGTTTATCGGCGGGAGGGCCCACCGCAGATACGCAGTATTTT.

Comment on this clonotype: One end of the junction varies from germline; a read error may be responsible. The chain carries TRBV5-1 and TRBJ2-1, with D possibly being TRBD2 (5 bases). The CDR3 loop spans 14 amino acids. The germline CDR1 and CDR2 sequences are SGHRS and YFSETQ. The CDR3 sequence is CASSLAISGNGQFF. The CDR3 DNA sequence: TGCGCCAGCAGCTTGGCGATCTCGGGAAATGGGCAGTTCTTC.